Sequencing of this T cell receptor (beta chain) was carried out in a study of cytomegalovirus exposure and HLA in healthy donors. Primers for the PCR totalled 60 Vbeta and 13 Jbeta. Assay used: immunoSEQ multiplex PCR; TCRdb lists only in-frame clones, some missing. The table includes about 160,000 clones, more than 60% detected once. V lost 5 bases and J 5 bases, leaving 7 bases between the germline ends. This CDR3 spans 12 amino acids. From germline, CDR1 is SGHTA and CDR2 FQGNSA. Notes on this clone: As yet, its antigen is unknown.

Whole-study results and caveats: Using the classifier, cytomegalovirus status was reportedly diagnosed with high specificity and sensitivity.

The sequencing input was PBMCs. This chain links TRBV7-2 with TRBJ1-5; tentatively, D is TRBD1 (6 bases). This TCR was sampled from a young woman in good health and CMV-seronegative. This chain's CDR3 is CASSRQDQPQHF. CDR3 DNA sequence: TGTGCCAGCAGCCGACAGGATCAGCCCCAGCATTTT.